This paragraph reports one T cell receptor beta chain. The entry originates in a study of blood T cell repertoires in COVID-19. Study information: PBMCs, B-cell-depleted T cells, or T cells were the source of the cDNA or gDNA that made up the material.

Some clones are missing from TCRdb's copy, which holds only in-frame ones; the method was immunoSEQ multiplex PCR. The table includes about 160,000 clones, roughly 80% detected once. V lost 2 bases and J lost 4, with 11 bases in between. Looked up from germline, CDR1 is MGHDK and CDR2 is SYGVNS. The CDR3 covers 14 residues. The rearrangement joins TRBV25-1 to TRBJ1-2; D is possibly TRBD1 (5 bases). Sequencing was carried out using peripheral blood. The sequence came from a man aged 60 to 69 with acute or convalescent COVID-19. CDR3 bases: TGTGCCAGCAGTGAAAGAAGGGGCGGCTATGGCTACACCTTC. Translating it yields CASSERRGGYGYTF.